A selection of T cell receptor beta chains follows, all from one sample in a study of blood T cells in healthy people across ages. TCRdb passed the 5' RACE reads through MiXCR, listing each CDR3 protein once. Seen here are 550,000 to 800,000 distinct CDR3 sequences, under 25% observed once, and the top ten hold roughly 3.7%. What was sequenced was blood. The source of these receptors is a man between 65 and 85 years old in good health. Both conserved end residues are part of each CDR3. A D gene is named only where the DNA matches it firmly. Rows may omit the clone size; those that give it use once, few, many or a size class.

abundance: -
v_gene: TRBV27
j_gene: TRBJ2-3
d_gene: TRBD2
CDR3aa: CASSLLASGSSDTQYF
CDR3nt: TGTGCCAGCAGTTTATTGGCTAGCGGGAGCTCAGATACGCAGTATTTT

abundance: few
v_gene: TRBV9
j_gene: TRBJ2-7
d_gene: TRBD2
CDR3aa: CASSAGLAGGPALEQYF
CDR3nt: TGTGCCAGCAGCGCGGGACTAGCGGGAGGGCCTGCTCTCGAGCAGTACTTC

abundance: few
v_gene: TRBV5-1
j_gene: TRBJ1-1
d_gene: -
CDR3aa: CASSLEPGAGSEAFF
CDR3nt: TGCGCCAGCAGCTTGGAGCCGGGAGCTGGGAGTGAAGCTTTCTTT

abundance: -
v_gene: TRBV5-1
j_gene: TRBJ2-2
d_gene: TRBD2
CDR3aa: CASSLELAGDSTGELFF
CDR3nt: TGCGCCAGCAGCTTGGAGCTAGCGGGAGATAGCACCGGGGAGCTGTTTTTT

abundance: many
v_gene: TRBV7-9
j_gene: TRBJ2-5
d_gene: -
CDR3aa: CASSLGLGAKETQYF
CDR3nt: TGTGCCAGCAGCTTAGGTCTCGGGGCGAAAGAGACCCAGTACTTC

abundance: few
v_gene: TRBV6-5
j_gene: TRBJ1-2
d_gene: -
CDR3aa: CASSSLAGGYTF
CDR3nt: TGTGCCAGCAGTTCCCTGGCAGGTGGCTACACCTTC

abundance: once
v_gene: TRBV4-1
j_gene: TRBJ1-5
d_gene: TRBD1
CDR3aa: CASSQDPGGSDQPQHF
CDR3nt: TGCGCCAGCAGCCAAGATCCAGGGGGTAGCGATCAGCCCCAGCATTTT

abundance: -
v_gene: TRBV6-6
j_gene: TRBJ2-2
d_gene: -
CDR3aa: CASSYSAGELFF
CDR3nt: TGTGCCAGCAGTTACTCGGCCGGGGAGCTGTTTTTT

abundance: few
v_gene: TRBV3-1
j_gene: TRBJ2-4
d_gene: TRBD1
CDR3aa: CASSQGQRDIQYF
CDR3nt: TGTGCCAGCAGCCAGGGACAGCGAGACATTCAGTACTTC

abundance: -
v_gene: TRBV5-5
j_gene: TRBJ2-1
d_gene: TRBD2
CDR3aa: CASSLLSGRVSEQFF
CDR3nt: TGTGCCAGCAGCTTGCTTAGCGGGAGGGTTTCTGAGCAGTTCTTC

abundance: -
v_gene: TRBV7-2
j_gene: TRBJ2-5
d_gene: -
CDR3aa: CASSLAAKSETQYF
CDR3nt: TGTGCCAGCAGCTTAGCGGCAAAGTCAGAGACCCAGTACTTC

abundance: few
v_gene: TRBV20-1
j_gene: TRBJ2-5
d_gene: TRBD2
CDR3aa: CSAAPGTSGSETQYF
CDR3nt: TGCAGTGCTGCCCCCGGGACTAGCGGGAGTGAGACCCAGTACTTC

abundance: -
v_gene: TRBV11-2
j_gene: TRBJ2-5
d_gene: -
CDR3aa: CASSSRGIQETQYF
CDR3nt: TGTGCCAGCAGCTCCAGGGGCATACAAGAGACCCAGTACTTC

abundance: -
v_gene: TRBV7-2
j_gene: TRBJ2-1
d_gene: TRBD2
CDR3aa: CASSITSGTPNEQFF
CDR3nt: TGTGCCAGCAGTATTACTAGCGGGACCCCCAATGAGCAGTTCTTC

abundance: -
v_gene: TRBV10-3
j_gene: TRBJ2-4
d_gene: TRBD2
CDR3aa: CAISESNYGGAFQYF
CDR3nt: TGTGCCATCAGTGAGTCGAATTACGGGGGGGCCTTTCAGTACTTC

abundance: -
v_gene: TRBV14
j_gene: TRBJ2-7
d_gene: -
CDR3aa: CASSHAYEQCF
CDR3nt: TGTGCCAGCAGCCATGCCTACGAGCAGTGCTTC

abundance: -
v_gene: TRBV6-1
j_gene: TRBJ2-7
d_gene: -
CDR3aa: CASSGKGWSYEQYF
CDR3nt: TGTGCCAGCAGTGGGAAGGGTTGGTCCTACGAGCAGTACTTC

abundance: few
v_gene: TRBV29-1
j_gene: TRBJ2-3
d_gene: TRBD2
CDR3aa: CSVSSGGTDTQYF
CDR3nt: TGCAGCGTTTCTAGCGGCGGCACAGATACGCAGTATTTT

abundance: -
v_gene: TRBV6-6
j_gene: TRBJ2-1
d_gene: -
CDR3aa: CASTSGLSEQFF
CDR3nt: TGTGCCAGCACCAGCGGGTTAAGTGAGCAGTTCTTC

abundance: few
v_gene: TRBV3-1
j_gene: TRBJ2-2
d_gene: -
CDR3aa: CASSQEGPINTGELFF
CDR3nt: TGTGCCAGCAGCCAAGAAGGGCCCATTAACACCGGGGAGCTGTTTTTT

abundance: -
v_gene: TRBV12-3/TRBV12-4
j_gene: TRBJ2-5
d_gene: -
CDR3aa: CASSLIVGPGLQETQYF
CDR3nt: TGTGCCAGCAGTTTAATCGTGGGCCCGGGCCTCCAAGAGACCCAGTACTTC

abundance: few
v_gene: TRBV18
j_gene: TRBJ1-6
d_gene: -
CDR3aa: CASSPDLPSNSPLHF
CDR3nt: TGTGCCAGCTCACCGGACTTGCCGAGTAATTCACCCCTCCACTTT

abundance: few
v_gene: TRBV3-1
j_gene: TRBJ2-7
d_gene: -
CDR3aa: CASSQDRRVEQYF
CDR3nt: TGTGCCAGCAGCCAAGATCGTCGGGTCGAGCAGTACTTC

abundance: -
v_gene: TRBV12-3/TRBV12-4
j_gene: TRBJ2-7
d_gene: TRBD2
CDR3aa: CASSLALAGGPGPLAEQYF
CDR3nt: TGTGCCAGCAGTTTAGCTTTAGCGGGAGGGCCGGGTCCGTTGGCCGAGCAGTACTTC

abundance: -
v_gene: TRBV10-1
j_gene: TRBJ2-6
d_gene: -
CDR3aa: CASSEPRGGGANVLTF
CDR3nt: TGCGCCAGCAGTGAGCCTAGGGGCGGTGGGGCCAACGTCCTGACTTTC

abundance: few
v_gene: TRBV29-1
j_gene: TRBJ2-5
d_gene: TRBD2
CDR3aa: CSDSAGDETQYF
CDR3nt: TGCAGCGATTCAGCGGGAGATGAGACCCAGTACTTC

abundance: -
v_gene: TRBV10-3
j_gene: TRBJ2-7
d_gene: -
CDR3aa: CAIRTVGDYEQYF
CDR3nt: TGTGCCATCAGGACGGTTGGGGACTACGAGCAGTACTTC

abundance: -
v_gene: TRBV2
j_gene: TRBJ2-5
d_gene: -
CDR3aa: CASSERRQETQYF
CDR3nt: TGTGCCAGCAGTGAACGCCGTCAAGAGACCCAGTACTTC

abundance: few
v_gene: TRBV20-1
j_gene: TRBJ1-4
d_gene: -
CDR3aa: CSARRGSNEKLFF
CDR3nt: TGCAGTGCCCGGAGGGGGAGCAATGAAAAACTGTTTTTT

abundance: -
v_gene: TRBV9
j_gene: TRBJ2-5
d_gene: -
CDR3aa: CASSVDGGETQYF
CDR3nt: TGTGCCAGCAGCGTAGATGGGGGGGAGACCCAGTACTTC

abundance: once
v_gene: TRBV6-5
j_gene: TRBJ2-3
d_gene: -
CDR3aa: CASSFGVAVRDTQYF
CDR3nt: TGTGCCAGCAGTTTTGGTGTGGCGGTGAGGGATACGCAGTATTTT

abundance: -
v_gene: TRBV7-9
j_gene: TRBJ1-4
d_gene: -
CDR3aa: CTVQGQTNEKLFF
CDR3nt: TGTACCGTACAGGGCCAGACTAATGAAAAACTGTTTTTT